Each of the 5 T cell receptor beta chains below was sequenced from the same sample in a study of blood T cells in healthy people across ages. It was with a sample-barcoded 5' primer and a J-beta primer mix that a second PCR of about 6 to 12 cycles was run. A single record per CDR3 protein comes from TCRdb applying MiXCR to the 5' RACE reads. Here the sample spans about 780,000 distinct CDR3 sequences, roughly 26% being singletons. A further study also used this sample, focusing on T cells of mothers and their children.

Sequenced input: blood. These receptors were taken from a boy between 10 and 17 years old in good health.

The V call is TRBV7-9, the J call TRBJ2-4; D is unclear. Germline V gene lookup returns CDR1 SEHNR and CDR2 FQNEAQ (reference sequence). There are 21 residues in the CDR3. With 3 bases removed from V and 0 bases from J, the gap between germline ends came to 27 bases. The CDR3 protein is CASSLASNKQSNILAKNIQYF. As DNA, the CDR3 is TGTGCCAGCAGCTTGGCCTCCAATAAACAGAGCAACATCTTAGCCAAAAACATTCAGTACTTC.

This clonotype appeared a few times. The CDR3 coding sequence is TGTGCCACCAGCAGAGATCTGGGGACTAGCGTTGATGAGCAGTTCTTC. This gives the protein CATSRDLGTSVDEQFF. The rearrangement uses TRBV15 and TRBJ2-1; TRBD2 matches at 10 bases. This CDR3 is 16 amino acids long. Germline V gene lookup returns CDR1 LNHNV and CDR2 YYDKDF (reference sequence). V lost 0 bases, J lost 8 bases, and 7 bases stayed unmatched.

This clonotype was seen a few times. The V call is TRBV9, the J call TRBJ1-2, with 9 bases that match TRBD1. V dropped 0 bases and J dropped 6; count of bases not matched to a gene: 3. CDR1 and CDR2 from the germline V gene are SGDLS and YYNGEE. This CDR3 is built from 14 residues. CDR3 loop: CASSVEGQGDGYTF. Here the CDR3 DNA reads TGTGCCAGCAGCGTAGAGGGACAGGGCGATGGCTACACCTTC.

This chain links TRBV6-5 with TRBJ2-1; 7 bases map to TRBD1. The J call is doubtful: the DNA matches TRBJ2-7 better. This CDR3 has 14 residues. CDR1 is MNHEY and CDR2 is SVGAGI in the germline V gene. The CDR3 DNA follows: TGTGCCAGCAGTTACCTCGTAGGGGGCCACGAGCAGTACTTC. Protein sequence: CASSYLVGGHEQYF.

Ten or more counts support this clonotype. Here the CDR3 reads CSAHGGGVANEKLFF. In DNA form, the CDR3 reads TGCAGTGCTCACGGCGGCGGGGTGGCTAATGAAAAACTGTTTTTT. The chain uses TRBV20-1 and TRBJ1-4; D gene ambiguous. Trimming took 5 bases from V and 3 from J, leaving 16 bases between them. Germline-derived CDR1 and CDR2 are DFQATT and SNEGSKA (reference sequence). CDR3 length: 15 amino acids.